The clone carrying this T cell receptor beta chain has a handful of counts. Its specificity is unknown. The time point: newly diagnosed GD, antithyroid drugs for less than 3 months. From PBMCs, RNA was extracted and then used to make the TCR library. Researchers made TCR beta libraries by using iRepertoire HTBI primers and running Arm-PCR on CDR3 regions. TCRdb fed the multiplex PCR reads into MiXCR, producing one record per CDR3 protein. Of 300,000 to 400,000 distinct CDR3 sequences in the sample, 16% were seen once. The sample originates from a study of regulatory T cells in long-lasting Graves disease. Study outcomes and limitations: Persistent Graves' patients had lower TCR diversity than newly diagnosed ones.

This same sample was also part of a study on T cells in Graves' hyperthyroidism and ophthalmopathy. Turning to that study: Carried out on the TCR CDR3, a first-round RT-PCR used the HTBI primer set. A model using 13 V-J features told ophthalmopathy apart from stable hyperthyroidism.

This clonotype originated in a middle-aged man with Graves disease. The sample in question was peripheral blood mononuclear cells (PBMCs), obtained at new diagnosis, from a patient treated with antithyroid drugs.

The CDR3 region is CAWRSGQGYTGELFF. The DNA for the CDR3 is TGTGCCTGGAGGTCGGGACAGGGTTATACCGGGGAGCTGTTTTTT. The V call is TRBV30, the J call TRBJ2-2, with TRBD1 identical over 9 bases. Trimming removed 3 bases from V and 5 bases from J; junction bases left unmatched: 7. Germline V gene lookup returns CDR1 GTSNPN and CDR2 SVGIG (reference sequence). The CDR3 contains 15 residues.